The rows below give T cell receptor beta chains drawn from one sample of a study of blood T cell repertoires in COVID-19. Generated by immunoSEQ multiplex PCR, the TCRdb table keeps only in-frame clones and is missing some. Here the sample spans 100,000 or so clones, approximately 83% being singletons. What was sequenced was peripheral blood. The receptors stem from a man in his sixties with acute or convalescent COVID-19. Each CDR3 is given with its conserved first and last residue. D genes are given only for firm matches. Clone size, where shown, is once, few, many, or a class for clones that have expanded.

j_call: TRBJ2-1; d_call: .; v_call: TRBV6-5; clone_size: .; cdr3_aa: CASARAGSNEQFF; cdr3_nt: TGTGCCTCGGCGAGGGCGGGGAGCAATGAGCAGTTCTTC
j_call: TRBJ1-4; d_call: .; v_call: TRBV5-1; clone_size: .; cdr3_aa: CASSPDSPEEKLFF; cdr3_nt: TGCGCCAGCAGTCCGGACTCCCCGGAGGAAAAACTGTTTTTT
j_call: TRBJ1-6; d_call: .; v_call: TRBV27; clone_size: many; cdr3_aa: CASSWRGGNSPLHF; cdr3_nt: TGTGCCAGCAGTTGGCGGGGAGGGAATTCACCCCTCCACTTT
j_call: TRBJ2-7; d_call: TRBD2; v_call: TRBV7-2; clone_size: .; cdr3_aa: CASSRTSGGPYEQYF; cdr3_nt: TGTGCCAGCAGCAGGACTAGCGGGGGACCTTACGAGCAGTACTTC
j_call: TRBJ2-7; d_call: .; v_call: TRBV3-1/TRBV3-2; clone_size: .; cdr3_aa: CASSQEQDTYEQYF; cdr3_nt: TGTGCCAGCAGCCAAGAGCAGGACACCTACGAGCAGTACTTC
j_call: TRBJ2-7; d_call: TRBD2; v_call: TRBV18; clone_size: .; cdr3_aa: CASSPGLAGRFHEQYF; cdr3_nt: TGTGCCAGCTCACCGGGACTAGCGGGAAGGTTCCACGAGCAGTACTTC
j_call: TRBJ1-2; d_call: TRBD1; v_call: TRBV12-5; clone_size: .; cdr3_aa: CASGLVEDRVRYGYTF; cdr3_nt: TGTGCTAGTGGTTTGGTAGAGGACAGGGTTCGCTATGGCTACACCTTC
j_call: TRBJ2-7; d_call: TRBD1; v_call: TRBV9; clone_size: once; cdr3_aa: CASSVEEAGTGAYEQYF; cdr3_nt: TGTGCCAGCAGCGTAGAGGAGGCGGGGACAGGGGCCTACGAGCAGTACTTC
j_call: TRBJ2-7; d_call: .; v_call: TRBV5-4; clone_size: once; cdr3_aa: CASSLGALAAIHEQYF; cdr3_nt: TGTGCCAGCAGCTTGGGGGCCCTAGCCGCGATCCACGAGCAGTACTTC
j_call: TRBJ2-3; d_call: .; v_call: TRBV6-5; clone_size: .; cdr3_aa: CASSPRTATDTQYF; cdr3_nt: TGTGCCAGCAGTCCCCGGACTGCCACAGATACGCAGTATTTT
j_call: TRBJ1-5; d_call: .; v_call: TRBV6-2/TRBV6-3; clone_size: once; cdr3_aa: CASSWAGVQPQHF; cdr3_nt: TGTGCCAGCAGTTGGGCAGGGGTGCAGCCCCAGCATTTT
j_call: TRBJ1-1; d_call: TRBD1; v_call: TRBV4-1; clone_size: .; cdr3_aa: CASSRGQGLDTEAFF; cdr3_nt: TGCGCCAGCAGCCGGGGACAGGGCTTGGACACTGAAGCTTTCTTT
j_call: TRBJ2-7; d_call: .; v_call: TRBV5-1; clone_size: .; cdr3_aa: CASSPLTGQYEQYF; cdr3_nt: TGCGCCAGCAGCCCCCTGACAGGTCAATACGAGCAGTACTTC
j_call: TRBJ2-7; d_call: .; v_call: TRBV6-5; clone_size: .; cdr3_aa: CASSYSWAGKPYEQYF; cdr3_nt: TGTGCCAGCAGTTACTCTTGGGCAGGTAAACCCTACGAGCAGTACTTC
j_call: TRBJ2-7; d_call: TRBD2; v_call: TRBV28; clone_size: .; cdr3_aa: CASSPPSTSASLYEQYF; cdr3_nt: TGTGCCAGCAGTCCCCCATCCACTAGCGCCTCTTTATACGAGCAGTACTTC
j_call: TRBJ1-2; d_call: .; v_call: TRBV5-4; clone_size: many; cdr3_aa: CASSLGRGYGYTF; cdr3_nt: TGTGCCAGCAGCTTGGGCAGGGGCTATGGCTACACCTTC
j_call: TRBJ2-7; d_call: .; v_call: TRBV29-1; clone_size: .; cdr3_aa: CSVSGGALASYEQYF; cdr3_nt: TGCAGCGTGTCGGGCGGGGCACTCGCCTCCTACGAGCAGTACTTC
j_call: TRBJ1-2; d_call: TRBD1; v_call: TRBV30; clone_size: many; cdr3_aa: CAWSGGQETGYTF; cdr3_nt: TGTGCCTGGAGTGGGGGACAGGAGACTGGCTACACCTTC
j_call: TRBJ2-3; d_call: .; v_call: TRBV25-1; clone_size: .; cdr3_aa: CASSDPGGSTDTQYF; cdr3_nt: TGTGCCAGCAGTGATCCTGGCGGGAGCACAGATACGCAGTATTTT
j_call: TRBJ2-1; d_call: .; v_call: TRBV29-1; clone_size: .; cdr3_aa: CSVELPGEEFF; cdr3_nt: TGCAGCGTTGAACTTCCCGGGGAGGAGTTCTTC
j_call: TRBJ1-5; d_call: TRBD1; v_call: TRBV2; clone_size: .; cdr3_aa: CASSADRQSQPQHF; cdr3_nt: TGTGCCAGCAGTGCGGACAGGCAGAGTCAGCCCCAGCATTTT
j_call: TRBJ2-5; d_call: .; v_call: TRBV7-2; clone_size: .; cdr3_aa: CASSLDAGYQETQYF; cdr3_nt: TGTGCCAGCAGCTTAGATGCCGGGTACCAAGAGACCCAGTACTTC
j_call: TRBJ2-7; d_call: .; v_call: TRBV3-1/TRBV3-2; clone_size: .; cdr3_aa: CASSQGERTASYEQYF; cdr3_nt: TGTGCCAGCAGCCAAGGAGAAAGGACAGCCTCCTACGAGCAGTACTTC
j_call: TRBJ2-1; d_call: TRBD1; v_call: TRBV19; clone_size: once; cdr3_aa: CASTPTGGTYNEQFF; cdr3_nt: TGTGCCAGTACCCCGACAGGGGGCACCTACAATGAGCAGTTCTTC
j_call: TRBJ2-7; d_call: TRBD1; v_call: TRBV7-9; clone_size: .; cdr3_aa: CASSLDGTVYEQYF; cdr3_nt: TGTGCCAGCAGCTTAGATGGGACAGTCTACGAGCAGTACTTC
j_call: TRBJ2-1; d_call: TRBD2; v_call: TRBV20-1; clone_size: .; cdr3_aa: CSASAGASYNEQFF; cdr3_nt: TGCAGTGCTAGTGCGGGAGCTAGCTACAATGAGCAGTTCTTC
j_call: TRBJ2-7; d_call: TRBD1; v_call: TRBV12-3/TRBV12-4; clone_size: .; cdr3_aa: CASRGTGGVEQYF; cdr3_nt: TGTGCCAGCAGGGGGACAGGGGGCGTCGAGCAGTACTTC
j_call: TRBJ2-7; d_call: TRBD1; v_call: TRBV29-1; clone_size: .; cdr3_aa: CSVVGTGVSYEQYF; cdr3_nt: TGCAGCGTTGTGGGGACAGGGGTCTCCTACGAGCAGTACTTC
j_call: TRBJ2-6; d_call: .; v_call: TRBV5-4; clone_size: .; cdr3_aa: CASSLDISSGANVLTF; cdr3_nt: TGTGCCAGCAGCTTGGACATAAGCTCTGGGGCCAACGTCCTGACTTTC
j_call: TRBJ1-5; d_call: TRBD1; v_call: TRBV2; clone_size: .; cdr3_aa: CASSKLRQGLQPQHF; cdr3_nt: TGTGCCAGCAGCAAACTACGACAGGGGCTGCAGCCCCAGCATTTT
j_call: TRBJ2-4; d_call: .; v_call: TRBV4-2; clone_size: .; cdr3_aa: CASSQGPRENIQYF; cdr3_nt: TGTGCCAGCAGCCAAGGCCCGAGGGAAAACATTCAGTACTTC
j_call: TRBJ1-6; d_call: .; v_call: TRBV12-3/TRBV12-4; clone_size: .; cdr3_aa: CASSSNRHHNYF; cdr3_nt: TGTGCCAGCAGTTCGAACCGACACCACAACTACTTT
j_call: TRBJ1-1; d_call: TRBD1; v_call: TRBV7-8; clone_size: .; cdr3_aa: CASSPMTGRGTEAFF; cdr3_nt: TGTGCCAGCAGCCCCATGACAGGGAGAGGCACTGAAGCTTTCTTT
j_call: TRBJ2-7; d_call: .; v_call: TRBV2; clone_size: .; cdr3_aa: CASSDPGDYEQYF; cdr3_nt: TGTGCCAGCAGTGACCCGGGAGACTACGAGCAGTACTTC
j_call: TRBJ2-7; d_call: .; v_call: TRBV11-3; clone_size: once; cdr3_aa: CASSLGGEYEQYF; cdr3_nt: TGTGCCAGCAGCTTAGGGGGAGAGTACGAGCAGTACTTC
j_call: TRBJ1-2; d_call: .; v_call: TRBV5-1; clone_size: .; cdr3_aa: CASSRSEDRKRYGYTF; cdr3_nt: TGCGCCAGCAGCCGAAGTGAAGACAGGAAGAGGTATGGCTACACCTTC
j_call: TRBJ1-5; d_call: .; v_call: TRBV9; clone_size: .; cdr3_aa: CASSAGGQPQHF; cdr3_nt: TGTGCCAGCAGCGCGGGTGGCCAGCCCCAGCATTTT
j_call: TRBJ2-5; d_call: TRBD2; v_call: TRBV5-1; clone_size: .; cdr3_aa: CASSLARVAGGQETQYF; cdr3_nt: TGCGCCAGCAGCCTTGCTCGGGTAGCGGGAGGCCAAGAGACCCAGTACTTC
j_call: TRBJ2-3; d_call: TRBD1; v_call: TRBV10-2; clone_size: few; cdr3_aa: CASSESRTGWTDTQYF; cdr3_nt: TGCGCCAGCAGTGAGTCAAGGACAGGGTGGACAGATACGCAGTATTTT
j_call: TRBJ1-5; d_call: .; v_call: TRBV3-1/TRBV3-2; clone_size: .; cdr3_aa: CASSQAGPTPQPQHF; cdr3_nt: TGTGCCAGCAGCCAAGCAGGCCCTACACCTCAGCCCCAGCATTTT